This T cell receptor (beta chain) was captured in a study of post-analysis software for immune sequencing data. TCR beta cDNA libraries included unique molecular identifiers. TCRdb reprocessed the PCR reads with MiXCR, giving one entry per CDR3 protein. The data hold hundreds of thousands of distinct CDR3 sequences, with about 60% observed a single time. The sequence was collected from a girl aged 2 to 10 with multiple sclerosis. Sequencing used blood.

CDR3 protein: CASSSGTGAGQPQHF. In DNA, the CDR3 is TGTGCCAGCAGCTCCGGGACAGGGGCGGGTCAGCCCCAGCATTTT. The rearrangement uses TRBV6-6 and TRBJ1-5, with 10 bases identical to TRBD1. Unmatched junction bases numbered 8, after V lost 6 bases and J lost 6 bases. The CDR3 sequence is 15 residues long. Germline CDR1 MNHNY, CDR2 SVGAGI (reference sequence).